The TCR beta chain described here comes from a study of T cells in Graves' hyperthyroidism and ophthalmopathy. The study's findings and limits: Most expanded thyroid clonotypes above 0.001 also appeared in blood.

From RNA transcripts, TCR beta CDR3 regions were amplified. HTBI primers drove first-round RT-PCR of the TCR CDR3. A single record per CDR3 protein comes from TCRdb applying MiXCR to the multiplex PCR reads. In the table there are about 300,000 distinct CDR3 sequences, roughly an eighth of which are singletons. Comment on this clonotype: Its antigen is unidentified. A much bigger clone sits one base away, suggesting this may be a read error. Since no conserved phenylalanine or tryptophan closes the CDR3, a read error is the likely cause.

Trimming took 0 bases from V and 2 from J, leaving 8 bases between them. The CDR3 spans 14 residues. Looked up from germline, CDR1 is GTSNPN and CDR2 is SVGIG (reference sequence). Source material: blood. V gene TRBV30 combines with J gene TRBJ1-5; D is undetermined. This receptor was identified in a middle-aged woman with Graves' hyperthyroidism. CDR3 in DNA: TGTGCCTGGAGTGTCGGGCAGGGCAATCAGCCCCAGCATTCT. As protein: CAWSVGQGNQPQHS.